This T cell receptor (beta chain) comes out of a study of cytomegalovirus exposure and HLA in healthy donors. The table came from immunoSEQ multiplex PCR; TCRdb's copy has only in-frame clones and leaves some out. The sample contains around 350,000 clones, about nine tenths of which appear only once. V gave up 4 bases and J gave up 6 bases; unmatched junction bases: 8. Germline V gives CDR1 LNHDA, CDR2 SQIVND (reference sequence). The CDR3 consists of 16 residues. Study-wide results and limits: Accounts indicate the classifier identified cytomegalovirus status with strong specificity and sensitivity.

A word on this clone: Antigen: not known.

The clonotype comes from a woman aged 18-35 years in good health and CMV-seronegative. The material sequenced was PBMCs. V is TRBV19 and J is TRBJ2-3; 12 bases fit TRBD2. The CDR3 DNA sequence: TGTGCCAGTAGTACCGTCCTAGCGGGAGGGTCTGATACGCAGTATTTT. Translated, it gives CASSTVLAGGSDTQYF.